This entry describes one T cell receptor (beta chain). Its cognate antigen is unknown. The data belong to a study of PD-1 blockade in mismatch repair-deficient tumors. Study at large: All were previously treated, progressing patients with about 12 mismatch repair-deficient cancer types.

Every patient had mismatch repair deficiency by PCR or immunohistochemistry. Whole-study findings and limits: After pembrolizumab, tumor-resident clones rose rapidly, then generally contracted before radiologic responses.

Looked up from germline, CDR1 is SGHNT and CDR2 is YENEEA. This CDR3 has 12 amino acids. V lost 1 base and J lost 4, with 2 bases in between. Clones were read by immunoSEQ multiplex PCR, and TCRdb kept only the in-frame ones, dropping some. The table includes around 50,000 clones, over 60% detected once. Sequencing used PBMCs, obtained before pembrolizumab treatment. This clonotype was sampled from an adult with mismatch repair-deficient cancer. The chain couples TRBV11-3 to TRBJ2-1; D uncertain. The CDR3 nucleotides are TGTGCCAGCAGCTTAGGGTACAATGAGCAGTTCTTC. Amino acids: CASSLGYNEQFF.